One and the same sample provided the 28 T cell receptor beta chains below, sequenced in a study of vaccination effects on CD4 cells after COVID-19. Their cognate antigens are unknown. Sequencing followed a ViraFEST assay step that expanded antigen-specific CD4+ T cells with viral peptide pools. Subsequent to roughly 9 days of culture, CD4+ T cells were isolated. Everyone in the study got two shots of either the BNT162b2 or mRNA-1273 vaccine. Sequenced by immunoSEQ multiplex PCR; TCRdb stores in-frame clones only, minus some. The sample has fewer than 30,000 clones, 83% seen once; the top ten hold under 1.5%. The specimen comprised CD4+ T cells from PBMCs cultured with HCoV-NL63 spike peptides, sampled after COVID-19 vaccination. The receptor set was obtained from a human donor who received a COVID-19 vaccine. Some clones in this sample may be carry-over from other donors' samples.

The gene calls are TRBV6-6 and TRBJ2-7, with 9 bases that match TRBD1. Germline CDR1 is MNHNY and CDR2 is SVGAGI (reference sequence). The CDR3 is 14 residues long. After removal of 5 bases from V and 1 base from J, the junction contained 3 bases not matched to a gene. The CDR3 nucleotides are TGTGCCAGCAGTAAAGACAGGGGGTCCTACGAGCAGTACGTC. As protein: CASSKDRGSYEQYV.

The chain links TRBV14 to TRBJ1-2; D is possibly TRBD1 (5 bases). The CDR3 is made up of 14 amino acids. In germline, CDR1 is SGHDN, CDR2 FVKESK. The germline V and J ends were trimmed by 4 bases and 6 bases, with 15 bases remaining between them. The CDR3 sequence is CASSPYAGWNGYTF. The CDR3 DNA sequence: TGTGCCAGCAGCCCCTACGCAGGGTGGAATGGCTACACCTTC.

This clone appeared a few times. The genes are TRBV7-9 and TRBJ1-1, with TRBD1 as a possible D gene (5 bases). V was trimmed by 1 base and J by 3 bases, leaving 9 bases between them. There are 14 residues in the CDR3. The germline V gene encodes CDR1 SEHNR and CDR2 FQNEAQ (reference sequence). The CDR3 nucleotides are TGTGCCAGCAGCTTAGTGGCAGGGCACACTGAAGCTTTCTTT. This encodes CASSLVAGHTEAFF. Supplemented by reference TRBV7-9 and TRBJ1-1, the full variable domain reads DTGVSQNPRHKITKRGQNVTFRCDPISEHNRLYWYRQTLGQGPEFLTYFQNEAQLEKSRLLSDRFSAERPKGSFSTLEIQRTEQGDSAMYLCASSLVAGHTEAFFGQGTRLTVV.

The CDR3 DNA reads TGTGCCAGCAGCTTACTCGGACGGGGCTCTGGAAACACCATATATTTT. This translates into CASSLLGRGSGNTIYF. This sequence joins TRBV7-2 and TRBJ1-3; D is unclear. The ends were cut back, 2 bases at V and 0 bases at J, with 11 bases in the middle. The length of the CDR3 is 16 residues. Germline V CDR1 and CDR2: SGHTA, FQGNSA. The entire variable domain, with the rest obtained from reference TRBV7-2 and TRBJ1-3, is as follows: GAGVSQSPSNKVTEKGKDVELRCDPISGHTALYWYRQSLGQGLEFLIYFQGNSAPDKSGLPSDRFSAERTGGSVSTLTIQRTQQEDSAVYLCASSLLGRGSGNTIYFGEGSWLTVV.

J is TRBJ2-2 and V is TRBV19; D unresolved. Trimming cost V 4 bases and J 4 bases, with 10 bases left between them. Germline V gives CDR1 LNHDA, CDR2 SQIVND (reference sequence). The CDR3 contains 14 residues. As DNA, the CDR3 is TGTGCCAGTAGTAGGCAGCTATCCACCGGGGAGCTGTTTTTT. It encodes CASSRQLSTGELFF. Complete variable domain (other parts from reference TRBV19 and TRBJ2-2): DGGITQSPKYLFRKEGQNVTLSCEQNLNHDAMYWYRQDPGQGLRLIYYSQIVNDFQKGDIAEGYSVSREKKESFPLTVTSAQKNPTAFYLCASSRQLSTGELFFGEGSRLTVL.

The chain joins TRBV6-6 to TRBJ1-4; TRBD1 aligns across 10 bases. The V gene's germline CDR1 is MNHNY and CDR2 SVGAGI (reference sequence). The CDR3 sequence is 15 residues long. With 0 bases clipped from V and 5 bases from J, the junction kept 0 bases outside the gene matches. In DNA, the CDR3 is TGTGCCAGCAGTTACTCGGGACAGGGGAATGAAAAACTGTTTTTT. This codes for CASSYSGQGNEKLFF.

The chain combines TRBV19 with TRBJ2-2, with TRBD1 as a possible D gene (5 bases). The CDR3 spans 13 residues. Germline V lookup: CDR1 LNHDA, CDR2 SQIVND (reference sequence). The ends were cut back, 3 bases at V and 4 bases at J, with 6 bases in the middle. The CDR3 is CASSMGRTGELFF. DNA of the CDR3: TGTGCCAGTAGTATGGGGCGCACCGGGGAGCTGTTTTTT.

This clone occurred once. The chain combines TRBV24-1 with TRBJ2-3; 10 bases align to TRBD1. CDR1 and CDR2 (germline): KGHDR, SFDVKD. V was clipped by 4 bases and J by 1 base; unmatched bases: 4. The CDR3 extends over 16 amino acids. The CDR3 region is CATSDRDRGGTDTQYF. CDR3 bases: TGTGCCACCAGTGACAGGGACAGGGGCGGCACAGATACGCAGTATTTT.

The chain combines TRBV29-1 with TRBJ2-1, with D possibly TRBD2 on 6 matching bases. This CDR3 is 14 amino acids long. Germline loops: CDR1 SQVTM, CDR2 ANQGSEA. With 4 bases removed from V and 8 bases from J, the gap between germline ends came to 18 bases. The CDR3 DNA follows: TGCAGCGTTGTGGGGGGAGTTAGCACGGATGAGCAGTTCTTC. Its translation is CSVVGGVSTDEQFF.

V and J are TRBV28 and TRBJ1-1, with D uncertain. The length of the CDR3 is 14 residues. V was pared by 4 bases and J by 0 bases, with 9 bases between. The germline CDR1 and CDR2 sequences are MDHEN and SYDVKM. The CDR3 reads CASSSDGLNTEAFF. CDR3 DNA: TGTGCCAGCAGTTCGGACGGTTTGAACACTGAAGCTTTCTTT.

The rearrangement joins TRBV28 to TRBJ2-3, with unresolved D. Per germline, CDR1 MDHEN and CDR2 SYDVKM. There are 15 residues in the CDR3. V was pared by 6 bases and J by 5 bases, with 18 bases between. CDR3 nucleotide sequence: TGTGCCAGCAGCCGCTTCGTTTTGGTGGGAGATACGCAGTATTTT. Its translation is CASSRFVLVGDTQYF.

The rearrangement links TRBV5-4 to TRBJ1-2; D is uncertain. This CDR3 comprises 12 residues. V was cut by 4 bases and J by 4 bases, with 8 bases left in between. Germline values: CDR1 SGHNT, CDR2 YYREEE (reference sequence). The CDR3 coding sequence is TGTGCCAGCAGCCGAGATTCCTATGGCTACACCTTC. Residues: CASSRDSYGYTF.

The chain combines TRBV6-5 with TRBJ1-6; possible D gene TRBD1, 6 bases. The ends were cut back, 4 bases at V and 6 bases at J, with 10 bases in the middle. Germline loops: CDR1 MNHEY, CDR2 SVGAGI. The CDR3 spans 14 residues. The DNA of the CDR3 is TGTGCCAGCAGTTTAGAACAGGGTAATTCACCCCTCCACTTT. Translation: CASSLEQGNSPLHF.

The chain links TRBV9 to TRBJ1-3; D unclear. Germline CDR1 SGDLS, CDR2 YYNGEE. Deletions cut 0 bases from V and 0 bases from J, with 10 bases between. This CDR3 is built from 16 residues. CDR3 DNA sequence: TGTGCCAGCAGCGTAGGGGCATGGATCTCTGGAAACACCATATATTTT. Protein: CASSVGAWISGNTIYF.

The chain has TRBV4-2 and TRBJ2-3; 9 nucleotides match TRBD2. Germline values: CDR1 LGHNA, CDR2 YNFKEQ. The CDR3 has 16 amino acids. Trimming cost V 1 base and J 6 bases; bases outside gene matches: 8. In nucleotides, the CDR3 is TGTGCCAGCAGCCAAGGGGATAGCGGGGGAAAGGATACGCAGTATTTT. Protein product: CASSQGDSGGKDTQYF.

This chain links TRBV4-1 with TRBJ1-5, with no clear D. The V and J ends lost 1 base and 4 bases respectively, with 8 bases between them. The CDR3 is made up of 14 amino acids. In germline, CDR1 is MGHRA, CDR2 YSYEKL. DNA for the CDR3: TGCGCCAGCAGCCAAGTAATGGGGAATCAGCCCCAGCATTTT. Translated, it gives CASSQVMGNQPQHF.

The J gene is TRBJ2-7, the V gene TRBV10-3, with D possibly TRBD2 on 7 matching bases. Per germline, CDR1 ENHRY and CDR2 SYGVKD. CDR3 length: 13 residues. As DNA, the CDR3 is TGTGCCATCAGTGATTCCTTTGGGGGGGCAGGGCGCGTC. It codes for CAISDSFGGAGRV.

This clone was detected only once. The chain has TRBV7-3 and TRBJ2-5; D is unresolved. The germline CDR1 and CDR2 sequences are SGHTA and FQGTGA. The V end was cut by 1 base, the J end by 1 base, with 7 bases between. The CDR3 extends over 14 amino acids. The CDR3 DNA reads TGTGCCAGCAGCTTAAACCACGGCCAAGAGACCCAGTACTTC. This encodes CASSLNHGQETQYF.

The chain has TRBV9 and TRBJ2-1; no definite D call. In germline, CDR1 is SGDLS, CDR2 YYNGEE. There are 16 residues in the CDR3. The V end lost 4 bases, the J end lost 2 bases, and 16 bases lay between the germline ends. This chain's CDR3 is CASSPSLDGPYNEQFF. As DNA, the CDR3 is TGTGCCAGCAGCCCATCTTTGGACGGACCCTACAATGAGCAGTTCTTC.

The rearrangement uses TRBV7-2 and TRBJ2-6; maybe TRBD1 (6 bases). This CDR3 comprises 17 residues. V shed 3 bases and J shed 0 bases, with 12 bases lying between them. CDR1 is SGHTA, CDR2 FQGNSA, per germline. DNA of the CDR3: TGTGCCAGCAGCTTTACAGGGTCACTCTCTGGGGCCAACGTCCTGACTTTC. The encoded protein is CASSFTGSLSGANVLTF.

The J gene is TRBJ2-5, the V gene TRBV10-2, with TRBD2 identical over 8 bases. CDR1 WSHSY and CDR2 SAAADI come from the germline V gene. There are 13 residues in the CDR3. J gave up 2 bases and V 6 bases, and 2 bases lay outside the gene matches. The CDR3 here is CASSGTRQETQYF. CDR3 nucleotides: TGCGCCAGCAGCGGGACTAGACAAGAGACCCAGTACTTC.

The chain employs TRBV9 and TRBJ1-1; weak D call: TRBD1 (6 bases). Trimming cost V 0 bases and J 3 bases, with 15 bases left between them. Germline V gives CDR1 SGDLS, CDR2 YYNGEE. This CDR3 region has 16 residues. The CDR3 DNA follows: TGTGCCAGCAGCGTAGCGGGGGGCTCTGTGGACACTGAAGCTTTCTTT. Protein sequence: CASSVAGGSVDTEAFF.

The V gene is TRBV7-2, the J gene TRBJ1-5; D is unclear. The CDR3 consists of 14 residues. Per germline, CDR1 SGHTA and CDR2 FQGNSA. V was trimmed by 1 base and J by 0 bases, leaving 4 bases between them. CDR3 in amino acids: CASSLEFSNQPQHF. The DNA of the CDR3 is TGTGCCAGCAGCTTAGAATTTAGCAATCAGCCCCAGCATTTT.

This clone was observed a few times. The chain links TRBV6-5 to TRBJ1-2, with a possible D match to TRBD1 (6 bases). V was cut by 7 bases and J by 9 bases, with 18 bases left in between. CDR3 size: 13 residues. From germline, CDR1 is MNHEY and CDR2 SVGAGI. The CDR3 coding sequence is TGTGCCAGCACCCCGGGGACTGACAGGAGCTACACCTTC. Its protein product is CASTPGTDRSYTF.

The chain is built from TRBV2 and TRBJ1-5, with a possible D match to TRBD1 (5 bases). Germline-derived CDR1 and CDR2 are SNHLY and FYNNEI. This CDR3 comprises 17 residues. V was shortened by 4 bases and J by 0 bases, with 16 bases between the two germline ends. CDR3 loop: CASSALLWDDSNQPQHF. Written as DNA, the CDR3 is TGTGCCAGCAGTGCGCTTTTGTGGGACGATAGCAATCAGCCCCAGCATTTT.

The chain is built from TRBV19 and TRBJ1-2; no reliable D call. The germline V and J ends were trimmed by 2 bases and 7 bases, with 14 bases remaining between them. The CDR3 has 14 residues. Germline V lookup: CDR1 LNHDA, CDR2 SQIVND (reference sequence). Written as DNA, the CDR3 is TGTGCCAGTAGTATATCCCCACCCGGAGGTGGCTACACCTTC. As protein: CASSISPPGGGYTF. The full variable domain, its missing parts supplied by reference TRBV19 and TRBJ1-2, is DGGITQSPKYLFRKEGQNVTLSCEQNLNHDAMYWYRQDPGQGLRLIYYSQIVNDFQKGDIAEGYSVSREKKESFPLTVTSAQKNPTAFYLCASSISPPGGGYTFGSGTRLTVV.

The CDR3 DNA reads TGCGCCAGCAGCTCTGTAGAAGGAGAGACCCAGTACTTC. The encoded protein is CASSSVEGETQYF. The chain employs TRBV5-1 and TRBJ2-5; no firm D call. The CDR3 totals 13 residues. Per germline, CDR1 SGHRS and CDR2 YFSETQ. Trimming pared 3 bases from V and 4 bases from J, leaving 10 bases between.

This chain connects TRBV20-1 to TRBJ2-2; D is unclear. The CDR3 is 12 amino acids. Between the trimmed V and J ends, which lost 3 bases and 4 bases, there was a span of 6 bases. The germline V gene has CDR1 DFQATT and CDR2 SNEGSKA (reference sequence). This CDR3 reads CSASFLTGELFF. The CDR3 DNA reads as TGCAGTGCTAGTTTCCTCACCGGGGAGCTGTTTTTT.